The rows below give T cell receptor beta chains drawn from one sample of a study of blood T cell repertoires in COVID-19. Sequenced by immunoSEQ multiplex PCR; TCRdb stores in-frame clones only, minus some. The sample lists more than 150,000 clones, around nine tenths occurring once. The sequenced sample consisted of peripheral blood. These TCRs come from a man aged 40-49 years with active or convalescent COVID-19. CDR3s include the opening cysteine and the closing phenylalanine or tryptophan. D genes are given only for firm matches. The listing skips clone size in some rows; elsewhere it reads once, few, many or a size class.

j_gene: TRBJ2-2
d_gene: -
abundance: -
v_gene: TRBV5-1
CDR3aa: CASSHDRNTGELFF
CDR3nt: TGCGCCAGCAGCCACGACAGGAACACCGGGGAGCTGTTTTTT

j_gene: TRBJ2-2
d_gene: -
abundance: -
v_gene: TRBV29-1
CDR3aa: CSGRKDTGGELFF
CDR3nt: TGCAGCGGTCGGAAGGACACAGGCGGGGAGCTGTTTTTT

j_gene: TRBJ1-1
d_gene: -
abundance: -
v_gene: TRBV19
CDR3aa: CASRPRDKGFGAFF
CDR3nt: TGTGCCAGTAGACCCCGGGACAAAGGGTTTGGGGCTTTCTTT

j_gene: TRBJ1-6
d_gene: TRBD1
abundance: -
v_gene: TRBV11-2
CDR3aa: CASSPTGAPEPLHF
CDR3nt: TGTGCCAGCAGCCCGACAGGGGCCCCAGAACCCCTCCACTTT

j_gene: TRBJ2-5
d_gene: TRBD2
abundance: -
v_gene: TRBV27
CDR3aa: CASSLWGGSQETQYF
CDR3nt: TGTGCCAGCAGTTTATGGGGGGGGTCACAAGAGACCCAGTACTTC

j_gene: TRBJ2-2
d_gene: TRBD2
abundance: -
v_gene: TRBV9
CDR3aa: CASSVGRSGVNTGELFF
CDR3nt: TGTGCCAGCAGCGTAGGACGTAGCGGGGTGAACACCGGGGAGCTGTTTTTT

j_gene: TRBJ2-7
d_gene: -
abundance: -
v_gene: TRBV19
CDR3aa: CASSIMTTYEQYF
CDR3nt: TGTGCCAGTAGTATCATGACAACCTACGAGCAGTACTTC

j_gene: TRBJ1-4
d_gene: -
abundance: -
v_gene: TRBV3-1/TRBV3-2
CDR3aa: CASSTQAATEKLFF
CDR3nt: TGTGCCAGCAGCACACAGGCTGCCACTGAAAAACTGTTTTTT

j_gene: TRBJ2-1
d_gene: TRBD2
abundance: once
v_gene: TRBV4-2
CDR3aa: CASSQDRTSGGAFEQFF
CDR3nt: TGTGCCAGCAGCCAAGATAGGACTAGCGGGGGGGCATTTGAGCAGTTCTTC

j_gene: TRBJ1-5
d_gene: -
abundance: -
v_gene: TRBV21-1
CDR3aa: CASSKEGRPSCYSNQPQHF
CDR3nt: TGTGCCAGCAGCAAAGAAGGCAGGCCCTCCTGTTATAGCAATCAGCCCCAGCATTTT

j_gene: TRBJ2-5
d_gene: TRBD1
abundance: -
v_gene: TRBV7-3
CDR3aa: CASSSGTGGETQYF
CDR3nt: TGTGCCAGCAGCTCAGGGACAGGGGGGGAGACCCAGTACTTC